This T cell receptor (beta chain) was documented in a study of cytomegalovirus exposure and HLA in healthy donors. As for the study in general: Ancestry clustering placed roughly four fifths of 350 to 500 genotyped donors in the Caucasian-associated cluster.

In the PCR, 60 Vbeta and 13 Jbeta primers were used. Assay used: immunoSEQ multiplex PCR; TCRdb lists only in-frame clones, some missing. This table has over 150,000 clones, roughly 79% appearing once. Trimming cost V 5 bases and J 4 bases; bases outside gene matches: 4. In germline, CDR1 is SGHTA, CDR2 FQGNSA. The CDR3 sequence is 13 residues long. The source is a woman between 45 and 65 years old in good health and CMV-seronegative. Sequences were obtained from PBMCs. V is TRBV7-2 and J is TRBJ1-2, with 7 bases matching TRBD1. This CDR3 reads CASSLRDSYGYTF. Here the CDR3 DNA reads TGTGCCAGCAGCCTCCGGGACAGCTATGGCTACACCTTC.